This TCR beta chain stems from a study of T cell clones after liver transplantation. TCRdb's table, derived via immunoSEQ multiplex PCR, lists solely in-frame clones and lacks some. Here the sample spans around 9,300 clones, 55% to 85% being singletons. V lost 5 bases, J lost 11 bases, and 18 bases lay in between. Looked up from germline, CDR1 is MNHEY and CDR2 is SVGAGI. The CDR3 length is 13 residues. This chain links TRBV6-5 with TRBJ1-1; D is unclear. The material sequenced was CD8+ T cells from blood, taken at the approximately 16-month timepoint. The clonotype originates from a human patient who received a liver transplant. The T cells may partly be graft donor cells. The CDR3 DNA is TGTGCCAGCAGTCCGGATCCGGCGTTTGGGGCTTTCTTT. It specifies CASSPDPAFGAFF.